This T cell receptor (beta chain) was sequenced for a study of blood T cell repertoires in COVID-19 (dated by TCRdb to 2020 to 2021). Background on the whole study: Collaborator samples came from the United States, Italy and Spain and covered acute and convalescent phases of COVID-19. The material from the prospective study consisted of cDNA or gDNA derived from T cells, B-cell-depleted T cells, or PBMCs. The dataset comprised deeply sampled blood TCRbeta repertoires from subjects exposed to, actively infected with, or recovered from COVID-19. The repertoires were made available in a free public database intended to serve as a resource for research on the immune response to SARS-CoV-2. The samples were drawn from the first 160 participants of the ongoing ImmuneRACE study and from about 1,200 subjects provided by 6 global collaborators. Nearly every sample came with metadata listing a de-identified subject ID, COVID-19 status, age in years and sex. Where available, HLA class I and class II types were taken from metadata supplied by the sample provider and were not determined by assay-based typing.

According to the germline V gene, CDR1 reads SGHVS and CDR2 reads FQNEAQ. The CDR3 goes from the cysteine to the phenylalanine over 15 residues. Of the read, only the CDR3 DNA is kept; its 45 bases are in frame from base 1. Trimming leaves V shorter by 5 bases and J shorter by 7 bases, with the junction holding 6 bases beyond the gene matches. What the work shows at the level of the full study, not this receptor alone: The amount of clinical and demographic metadata varied by source and participant and was provided uncurated.

TCRbeta CDR3 regions were amplified from genomic DNA by means of the immunoSEQ Assay, a bias-controlled multiplex PCR. For the original study's pipeline: Nucleated cell counts per sample were estimated from amplification of reference gene primers within the assay. Sequence reads were collapsed and filtered to measure the absolute abundance of every unique TCRbeta CDR3 rearrangement. For each sample, productive Simpson clonality was calculated as the square root of Simpson's diversity index across productive rearrangements. TCRdb took over this immuneACCESS table, retaining in-frame rearrangements with V and J assigned. Such tables are incomplete; in checked studies, under half of the missing clones stem from an unresolved V gene, and the remainder is unexplained. Clonal size and the V and J genes are those of that table, whereas D and trimming came from the DNA. This sample gives 230,000 or so clones in total; around 88% of them show up just once. 2% to 3% of the sample lies in the top ten.

Enrolling through a virtual design, the prospective study's participants ranged in age from roughly 18 to 90 years and lived across roughly 23 United States geographic areas. In the prospective study, cohorts were assigned on the basis of participant-reported clinical history obtained from a screening survey and a study questionnaire. Each participant in the prospective study had whole blood, serum and a nasopharyngeal or oropharyngeal swab collected by mobile phlebotomists. Over an approximately 2-month period, participants in the prospective study had the option of providing additional blood draws and questionnaires. Prospective study blood samples were shipped either frozen or at room temperature before DNA extraction. Worth noting for this clone: Its antigen specificity is not known. No much larger clone exists at a distance of one base, and base qualities are not known.

The rearranged segments are TRBV7-8 and TRBJ2-2, and 11 junctional nucleotides match TRBD1. The TCR comes from a woman aged 40 to 49 with acute COVID-19. The specimen was PBMCs or T cells enriched from blood (not recorded which). The CDR3 protein is CASSHGTGGGGELFF. The DNA reads TGTGCCAGCAGCCACGGGACAGGGGGAGGCGGGGAGCTGTTTTTT.